A single sample gave rise to the 9 T cell receptor beta chains below, sequenced in a study of blood T cell repertoires in COVID-19. The protocol was immunoSEQ multiplex PCR, while the TCRdb copy is restricted to in-frame clones and leaves out a portion. This table holds 85,000 to 130,000 clones, roughly nine tenths found once. Sequenced input: peripheral blood. Source of these receptors: a man aged 60 to 75 with acute or convalescent COVID-19.

The rearrangement joins TRBV3-1 (or the pseudogene TRBV3-2) to TRBJ1-5, with a tentative D call TRBD1 (6 bases). The V gene's germline CDR1 is LGHDT and CDR2 YNNKEL (reference sequence). This CDR3 comprises 15 residues. With 1 base removed from V and 3 bases from J, the gap between germline ends came to 10 bases. CDR3 in amino acids: CASSQGRGTNQPQHF. The CDR3 coding sequence is TGTGCCAGCAGCCAAGGTAGGGGGACCAATCAGCCCCAGCATTTT.

The chain uses TRBV19 and TRBJ1-6; 7 nucleotides match TRBD1. V gave up 5 bases and J gave up 0 bases; unmatched junction bases: 10. Germline CDR1 reads LNHDA; CDR2 reads SQIVND (reference sequence). This CDR3 has 18 amino acids. The CDR3 here is CASSPTTGTGSYNSPLHF. CDR3 bases: TGTGCCAGTAGTCCAACGACAGGGACGGGCTCCTATAATTCACCCCTCCACTTT.

The chain carries TRBV9 and TRBJ2-1; 10 nucleotides align to TRBD2. The trim removed 3 bases at V and 10 bases at J, leaving 16 bases unmatched. The CDR3 is 17 residues long. From germline, CDR1 is SGDLS and CDR2 YYNGEE. The CDR3: CASSARTGTSDQGEQFF. Written as DNA, the CDR3 is TGTGCCAGCAGCGCTCGCACCGGGACTAGCGATCAAGGGGAGCAGTTCTTC. Filled out from reference TRBV9 and TRBJ2-1, the complete variable domain reads DSGVTQTPKHLITATGQRVTLRCSPRSGDLSVYWYQQSLDQGLQFLIQYYNGEERAKGNILERFSAQQFPDLHSELNLSSLELGDSALYFCASSARTGTSDQGEQFFGPGTRLTVL.

The chain has TRBV20-1 and TRBJ2-1; D gene unclear. Per germline, CDR1 DFQATT and CDR2 SNEGSKA (reference sequence). V was clipped by 3 bases and J by 5 bases, with 5 bases between them. This CDR3 region has 11 residues. The DNA of the CDR3 is TGCAGTGCTAGCACTAACAATGAGCAGTTCTTC. Residues: CSASTNNEQFF.

About this clone: The junction shows a germline mismatch at one end, possibly a read error. V gene TRBV3-1 (or the pseudogene TRBV3-2) combines with J gene TRBJ2-1; 13 nucleotides agree with TRBD2. The V gene's germline CDR1 is LGHDT and CDR2 YNNKEL (reference sequence). This CDR3 contains 15 residues. The CDR3 sequence is CASSQELAGGPGPVF. Here the CDR3 DNA reads TGTGCCAGCAGCCAAGAACTAGCGGGAGGGCCGGGGCCAGTCTTC.

The chain couples TRBV2 to TRBJ1-1; D possibly corresponds to TRBD1 (6 bases). CDR3 size: 15 residues. Trimming shortened V by 4 bases and J by 4 bases, and 16 bases separated the two germline ends. CDR1 and CDR2 from the germline V gene are SNHLY and FYNNEI. The CDR3 coding sequence is TGTGCCAGCAGTGGGGGGACCACCAGGGGCACTGAAGCTTTCTTT. As protein: CASSGGTTRGTEAFF.

This chain connects TRBV27 to TRBJ2-3; possibly TRBD2 for D (6 bases). Germline CDR1 and CDR2: MNHEY and SMNVEV (reference sequence). CDR3 length: 14 residues. V lost 8 bases, J lost 2 bases, and 14 bases lay in between. CDR3 coding DNA: TGTGCCAGCCCTAAGGAGGGTAACACAGATACGCAGTATTTT. It specifies CASPKEGNTDTQYF.

CDR3 region: CASSDRQGAGQPQHF. CDR3 DNA sequence: TGTGCCAGCAGTGACCGGCAGGGGGCCGGGCAGCCCCAGCATTTT. The V and J genes are TRBV25-1 and TRBJ1-5, with 8 bases lining up with TRBD1. CDR1 is MGHDK and CDR2 is SYGVNS in the germline V gene. This CDR3 has 15 amino acids. The V gene end was trimmed by 3 bases and the J gene end by 7 bases; junction bases not matched to a gene: 8.

The chain couples TRBV3-1 (or the pseudogene TRBV3-2) to TRBJ2-5; no reliable D call. V was pared by 4 bases and J by 3 bases, with 12 bases between. The length of the CDR3 is 14 residues. Germline CDR1 is LGHDT and CDR2 is YNNKEL (reference sequence). The CDR3 region is CASSRSLAEETQYF. In DNA form, the CDR3 reads TGTGCCAGCAGCCGCAGCTTGGCGGAAGAGACCCAGTACTTC.